This TCR beta chain originates from a study of T-cell reconstitution after alpha-beta-depleted transplantation in children. Study-wide points: About two months after transplant, alpha-beta T cells reportedly came from several hundred expanded graft clones. T-cell numbers and diversity one year post-transplant derived largely from freshly generated T cells.

This clonotype was observed a handful of times. Antigen: not known. Preparation of the TCRbeta library used unique molecular identifiers. TCRdb passed the PCR reads through MiXCR, listing each CDR3 protein once. The sample gives about 900,000 distinct CDR3 sequences, 25% to 30% of which show up once; 28% is in the top ten. Trimming took off 4 bases at V and 5 bases at J, with 19 bases between the two ends. The CDR3 is made up of 16 amino acids. From germline, CDR1 is LGHNA and CDR2 YSLEER. The chain couples TRBV4-3 to TRBJ2-3; D not certain. The sequences come from PBMCs, mostly from graft donor cells, collected 360 days after TCRalphabeta/CD19-depleted stem cell transplant. This sequence was found in a boy in the first two years of life who had a stem cell transplant for SCID, so the T cells may come from the graft donor. In DNA form, the CDR3 reads TGCGCCAGCAGCCTTACACCGGACCCTCCCCAAGATACGCAGTATTTT. Translating it yields CASSLTPDPPQDTQYF.